This paragraph reports one TCR beta chain. Its antigen remains unknown. The sample belongs to a study of beta chain features in type 1 diabetes. Findings and caveats of the study: Any HLA type influence on TCRB rearrangement was left unresolved here. High-TCR-expressing cells could be over-represented by cDNA sequencing.

From germline, CDR1 is MNHEY and CDR2 SMNVEV (reference sequence). CDR3 length: 13 residues. V was cut by 6 bases and J by 0 bases, with 7 bases left in between. The sequenced template was cDNA made from the entire isolated RNA. Sequencing of naive, central memory and regulatory T cell samples gave an average of around 4 million reads. The table came from immunoSEQ multiplex PCR; TCRdb's copy has only in-frame clones and leaves some out. The sample holds 60,000 to 75,000 clones, about 60% seen once. Sorted populations all exceeded 95% purity. Material for sequencing was Tregs from blood. The chain employs TRBV27 and TRBJ2-3; no firm D call. This sequence originates from a woman younger than 30 in good health. In DNA, the CDR3 is TGTGCCAGCAGAAAGACTAGCACAGATACGCAGTATTTT. This gives the protein CASRKTSTDTQYF.